A selection of T cell receptor beta chains follows, all from one sample in a study of shared clonotypes between healthy human individuals. Some clones are missing from TCRdb's copy, which holds only in-frame ones; the method was immunoSEQ multiplex PCR. Here the sample spans roughly 2.5 million clones, more than 90% being singletons. The sequencing sample was made of naive CD4+ T cells sorted from blood. These receptors all stem from a man aged 18 to 30 in good health. The CDR3 runs from the conserved cysteine through the conserved F or W. Clone sizes are given selectively: once, few, many, or a class where the clone is expanded.

j_gene | abundance | v_gene | CDR3aa
TRBJ2-3 | NA | TRBV29-1 | CSTRSGGAGDTQYF
TRBJ2-7 | once | TRBV5-4 | CASSLMGYEQYF
TRBJ1-1 | NA | TRBV18 | CASSQQSFDTEAFF
TRBJ1-2 | NA | TRBV7-9 | CASSRQGALPPGYTF
TRBJ1-2 | NA | TRBV7-2 | CASSPDRSYGYTF
TRBJ1-3 | NA | TRBV10-3 | CAISGQGLSGNTIYF
TRBJ2-7 | NA | TRBV6-1 | CASSVFSGQGFYEQYF
TRBJ2-5 | NA | TRBV6-6 | CASSAPGETQYF
TRBJ1-5 | NA | TRBV18 | CASSEGGNQPQHF
TRBJ2-7 | many | TRBV7-2 | CASSPSYEQYF
TRBJ2-3 | NA | TRBV5-6 | CASSLTSGGSTDTQYF
TRBJ2-7 | once | TRBV5-1 | CASSLVGQGSYEQYF
TRBJ2-1 | once | TRBV12-5 | CASGLVGTDSYNEQFF
TRBJ2-7 | once | TRBV19 | CASSTPGEGVEQYF
TRBJ2-7 | NA | TRBV7-2 | CASSPGTGTYEQYF
TRBJ1-5 | NA | TRBV6-1 | CASSERAVPNQPQHF
TRBJ2-2 | NA | TRBV18 | CASSPQAGLTGELFF
TRBJ1-2 | NA | TRBV7-2 | CASSPGGEGGYTF
TRBJ1-2 | NA | TRBV6-9 | CASSYKGPGGYTF
TRBJ2-7 | NA | TRBV15 | CATSRDRGREQYF
TRBJ2-2 | NA | TRBV7-2 | CASSTGLVAGELFF
TRBJ2-7 | NA | TRBV2 | CASNLGLMREQYF